This T cell receptor beta chain originates from a study of blood T cells in healthy people across ages. V was pared by 4 bases and J by 4 bases, with 15 bases between. CDR1 is MNHNY, CDR2 SVGAGI, per germline (reference sequence). The CDR3 is made up of 15 amino acids. This clonotype was observed a few times. A second PCR of 7 to 11 cycles used a sample-barcoded 5' primer and a J-beta primer mix. MiXCR, run by TCRdb on the 5' RACE reads, gives a single entry per CDR3 protein. The profile shows approximately 1.5 million distinct CDR3 sequences, about 32% of them singletons. The sequence was obtained from a woman between 25 and 40 years old in good health. V usage is TRBV6-6 and J usage is TRBJ2-3, with D uncertain. Sequences were obtained from blood. The CDR3 spells CASSSPESGADTQYF. CDR3 DNA sequence: TGTGCCAGCAGTTCCCCGGAGTCTGGCGCAGATACGCAGTATTTT.